The subject of this entry is one T cell receptor beta chain. Germline is not matched at one junction end, which may reflect a read error. Using two-round multiplex PCR, the authors amplified TCR beta CDR3 from genomic DNA. For every TRBV and TRBJ gene, a specific primer was used in first-round PCR. Each CDR3 protein gets one entry after TCRdb re-called the multiplex PCR reads with MiXCR. The data hold over 8,500 distinct CDR3 sequences, with over 50% observed a single time. This entry is derived from a study of prognosis after radiotherapy for stage I lung cancer. The sequence derives from a donor of 50 years or more with non-small cell lung cancer. The sample in question was PBMCs, obtained before or after stereotactic body radiation therapy (not recorded which).

CDR3 nucleotide sequence: TGCAGTGCTAATAAGCGGGGCCAGGACGAGCGGTACTTC. It yields the protein CSANKRGQDERYF. The chain carries TRBV20-1 and TRBJ2-7; 7 nucleotides match TRBD2. Per the germline V gene, CDR1 is DFQATT and CDR2 is SNEGSKA (reference sequence). The CDR3 runs to 13 residues.